This record looks at one TCR beta chain sequence and its context. A junction end diverges from the germline sequence, so it may reflect a read error. Germline CDR1 ENHRY, CDR2 SYGVKD. This CDR3 is built from 12 residues. From about 0.5 ug of total RNA, TCR beta-specific cDNA was reverse-transcribed using a constant-region primer. What produced the TCR beta libraries was three nested multiplex PCR rounds using slightly modified ARM-PCR. The two initial PCR rounds, ten to eleven cycles each, used TRBV1-TRBV30 forward and C-beta reverse primers. TCRdb used MiXCR to reprocess the multiplex PCR reads, holding one entry per CDR3 protein. Among tens of thousands of distinct CDR3 sequences listed, more than 65% were seen once. Unsorted bulk tissue, 20-30 mg of it, served as the source for co-extraction of RNA and DNA. The data derive from a study of tumor-infiltrating lymphocytes in primary liver carcinoma.

The TCR sequence derives from a man in his forties or fifties with primary liver carcinoma and hepatitis B virus infection. The genes are TRBV10-3 and TRBJ2-5; TRBD2 is a possible D gene (6 bases). Sequencing input: liver tumor tissue from sampling region 1. Subset indicated: tumor region T1, superior pole. CDR3 sequence reads: CVISERVETEYF. DNA for the CDR3: TGTGTCATCAGTGAGCGGGTGGAGACAGAGTACTTC.